The entry that follows covers one T cell receptor (beta chain) sequence. Antigen: not known. The data originate from a study of T cell repertoires in cytomegalovirus infection. Study overall: An indication of both CMV infection and matching HLA type came from public TCR beta signatures.

Points from the study as a whole: HLA-C-restricted CMV-specific TCR beta clonotypes prevailed in the ex vivo response. Carriage of CMV together with the relevant HLA was identifiable through cumulative public TCR beta family frequency.

V shed 8 bases, J shed 6 bases, and the junction held 13 bases outside the gene matches. The CDR3 length is 15 residues. Germline loops: CDR1 MNHEY, CDR2 SVGAGI. One entry per CDR3 protein results from TCRdb running MiXCR on the reads. The profile covers hundreds of thousands of distinct CDR3 sequences, with less than 40% appearing a single time and under 3% taken by the ten largest. This chain connects TRBV6-5 to TRBJ2-5; 9 nucleotides line up with TRBD1. The sequence was obtained from a human donor in good health (CMV status not recorded). Some clones in this sample may be carry-over from other donors' samples. The sequencing sample was made of PBMCs. The CDR3 DNA reads as TGTGCCAGCCGAAGAACAGGGGGCGCTTTACAGACCCAGTACTTC. Its translation is CASRRTGGALQTQYF.